This TCR beta chain came from a study of radiotherapy plus CTLA-4 blockade in lung cancer. Overall study context: Objective responses arose in about 18% of patients, and about 32% experienced disease control. General study points: Radiotherapy was combined with ipilimumab, and tumor-derived TCR clones then expanded in blood. Reportedly, early blood T cell clone dynamics best predicted response, with interferon-beta.

Clones were sequenced by immunoSEQ multiplex PCR, and TCRdb holds only the in-frame ones, with some missing. The sample records about 95,000 clones, around four fifths being singletons. In the case of this clone: Its antigen is unknown.

Treatment of patients with chemo-refractory metastatic non-small-cell lung cancer consisted of focal radiation plus CTLA-4 blockade with ipilimumab. Trimming shortened V by 3 bases and J by 6 bases, and 6 bases separated the two germline ends. This CDR3 comprises 13 residues. Germline V CDR1 and CDR2: LNHDA, SQIVND (reference sequence). This material consisted of peripheral blood, taken from a patient treated with radiotherapy plus ipilimumab. J is TRBJ1-6 and V is TRBV19; no reliable D call. The receptor was derived from a human donor with non-small cell lung cancer who had a partial response to radiotherapy plus ipilimumab. The CDR3 loop is CASSIEGNSPLHF. The CDR3 bases are TGTGCCAGTAGTATCGAGGGTAATTCACCCCTCCACTTT.